This TCR beta chain appears in the sequencing data of a study of shared clonotypes between healthy human individuals. As defined, naive CD8 cells were CD45RO-negative and positively selected for CCR7, with terminally differentiated effector memory CD45RA+ cells excluded. As originally analysed: ImmunoSEQ gave junction-only sequences without quality scores, so filtering differed. Here immunoSEQ multiplex PCR was the method, and the copy in TCRdb shows in-frame clones only, minus some. The DNA gave D and trimming, while V, J and clone size come from that table. The profile shows about 1,900,000 clones, less than 95% of them singletons. Germline assignment: CDR1 SGHRS and CDR2 YFSETQ. V gave up 0 bases and J gave up 1 base, with 19 bases separating them. The CDR3 is 19 residues long.

The receptor was isolated from a man younger than 35 in good health. Specimen: naive CD8+ T cells sorted from blood. The chain has TRBV5-1 and TRBJ1-4; tentatively, D is TRBD1 (6 bases). The CDR3 sequence: CASSLVGQLTSETNEKLFF. The CDR3 region has the DNA TGCGCCAGCAGCTTGGTAGGACAGCTTACGAGTGAAACTAATGAAAAACTGTTTTTT.